This T cell receptor beta chain originates from a study of blood T cells in healthy people across ages (dated by TCRdb to about 2015). For the study in its entirety: In model experiments, roughly one uniquely barcoded TCR beta cDNA molecule per two T cells was captured by template switching. To track age-related changes in TCR beta repertoire diversity, the study relied on deep sequencing normalized with unique cDNA molecular identifiers. The donors were divided into four age groups: young (average around 17 years), middle-aged (under 40), aged (about 62) and long-lived (around 80). Two additional independent replicas of 1 million unique cDNA reads from the same blood draw were analyzed for two donors (one aged 18 to 29 and one aged 80 or older). Findings and caveats that apply to the study as a whole: As age increased, observed TCR beta diversity per million T cells dropped in a roughly linear way, and a significant reduction was already evident by age 40. The percentage of naive T cells measured by flow cytometry correlated strongly with observed TCR beta diversity. Compared with the aged group, the long-lived group had more naive CD4+ T cells, fewer expanded clones and increased TCR diversity, a pattern suggesting age selection. Because the CMV infection status of the donors was unknown, age-related changes in expanded clonotypes may potentially have been confounded. Bulk unsorted PBMC profiling prevented conclusive comparison of naive and antigen-experienced compartments. Estimates of total diversity based on one million sequenced T cells were considered lower bounds and underestimates.

This clonotype was counted between two and nine times. Its antigen specificity is not known. There are no base qualities to consult, and no much larger clone falls within one base. CDR1 and CDR2 were assigned from the germline V gene (reference sequence) as SGHAT and FQDESV. The CDR3 has 16 amino acids, counting the end cysteine and phenylalanine. The entry retains the CDR3 DNA only, 48 bases that are in frame from base 1. V is pared back by 1 base and J by 0 bases, with 9 bases lying between the germline termini. The library was obtained by 5' RACE. Sequencing was performed on an Illumina HiSeq 2500. The second PCR ran for roughly 6 to 11 cycles and used a J-beta primer mix along with a sample-barcoded 5' primer. Each TCR beta cDNA molecule received a unique molecular identifier from a template-switch 5' adaptor carrying 12 random nucleotides. At least 3 million CDR3-containing paired-end reads were obtained from each sample. First-strand cDNA synthesis was performed from all RNA using the Mint cDNA synthesis kit, with priming by a TRBC-specific oligonucleotide. All cDNA was treated with uracil-DNA glycosylase and then went through a first 18-cycle PCR with the universal primers M1SS and BC2_uni_R. The original methods were these. For normalization, 1 million high-quality reads, each with a distinct molecular identifier, were randomly selected from each sample. Reads sharing molecular identifiers were discarded rather than binned into consensus sequences. CDR3 identification, clonotype clustering and error correction used MiTCR with a Q25 quality threshold and the strictest error-elimination algorithm. Lower-bound total TCR beta diversity was estimated with a nonparametric unseen species model using Euler transformation. TCRdb reprocessed the public reads (quality trimming at Q25 with fastp, clone calling with MiXCR) and kept in-frame beta chains. Identical CDR3 proteins give one entry, which carries the most common genes and DNA. These V and J calls rely on TCRdb rather than the paper's analysis. A total of more than 900,000 distinct CDR3 sequences appear in this sample, less than 25% of them only once. The ten largest clonotypes hold approximately 0.7% of the sample.

Donors were a few dozen systemically healthy Caucasian individuals from Russia aged roughly 6 to 95 years. Roughly 10 milliliters of peripheral blood were drawn from each donor into EDTA-treated Vacutainer tubes. Ficoll-Paque density-gradient centrifugation was used to isolate PBMCs, with at least 6.5 million per sample. Trizol reagent was used to extract total RNA from PBMCs, with at least 6 micrograms per sample. The percentages of naive CD45RAhigh/CD27high T cells were determined by flow cytometry on a PBMC aliquot from every donor. Another study also made use of these data, one on T cells of mothers and their children. Per the second study: Nine systemically healthy Caucasian individuals served as donors, namely three mothers together with their six children. cDNA synthesis used all of the extracted RNA, with roughly 1.5 ug of RNA in each 15 ul reaction. Sample barcodes and 2-4 random nucleotides were added via the M1S primer in the second PCR. More than 8.5 million TCR beta CDR3 reads were obtained from each mother, and millions of reads were obtained from each child. In both related and unrelated pairs, thymic selection shapes the output of TCR recombination in a similar way, with inherited differences having only a minor effect. Related mother-child pairs always showed normalized repertoire overlap that was slightly higher than in unrelated mother-child pairs, though the difference was never significant. With a sensitivity of about 100 clones per million clonotypes, no persistent microchimeric T cell clones were detected. In the study, deep NGS was used to compare the TCR beta repertoires of mothers and children, and features distinguishing related mother-child pairs from unrelated individuals were sought. On average, the children were approximately 11 +/- 4 years old, while the mothers were roughly 40 +/- 4 years old. After adapter ligation with NEBNext reagents, the libraries were sequenced on Illumina HiSeq 2000 with 100+100 nt paired-end reads. To avoid cross-contamination, the mother libraries and the child libraries were prepared a month apart and sequenced in separate runs. For each donor, somewhere between roughly 450,000 and 2,200,000 distinct TCR beta clonotypes were identified. Naive TCR beta clonotypes were estimated from low-frequency clonotypes matched to each donor's FACS-determined naive share, without sorting.

Sequenced: blood. The TCR originated in a girl aged 2-10 years in good health. The chain uses TRBV11-1 and TRBJ2-2; the D segment is perhaps TRBD1 or TRBD2, each sharing 5 matched bases. The CDR3 corresponds to CASSLDVGANTGELFF. The bases read TGTGCCAGCAGCTTAGATGTGGGGGCGAACACCGGGGAGCTGTTTTTT.